Included here is one T cell receptor (beta chain) sequence, with context. The CDR3 consists of 17 residues. Germline V CDR1 and CDR2: MDHEN, SYDVKM. The ends were cut back, 7 bases at V and 7 bases at J, with 29 bases in the middle. The data were taken from a study of cytomegalovirus exposure and HLA in healthy donors. PCR involved 60 Vbeta and 13 Jbeta primers. The table came from immunoSEQ multiplex PCR; TCRdb's copy has only in-frame clones and leaves some out. The repertoire includes about 120,000 clones, 60% to 85% of them detected once, and nearly 3% sits in the top ten. The TCR sequence derives from a woman between 40 and 55 years old in good health and CMV-seropositive. Sample: PBMCs. This chain links TRBV28 with TRBJ2-7; the D gene is possibly TRBD1 (5 bases). The CDR3: CASTFYPKGPGHGEQYF. As DNA, the CDR3 is TGTGCCAGCACCTTTTACCCCAAGGGGCCAGGCCACGGAGAGCAGTACTTC.